This T cell receptor (beta chain) appears in the sequencing data of a study of blood T cell repertoires in COVID-19. About the study: Spain, Italy and the United States supplied samples that represented acute and convalescent COVID-19.

Authors' data handling: The authors estimated nucleated cell counts from reference gene primer amplification. Sequenced by immunoSEQ multiplex PCR; TCRdb stores in-frame clones only, minus some. V and J calls and clone size come straight from that table; D and trimming were deduced from the DNA. The table lists 150,000 to 200,000 clones, under 90% of them singletons. The CDR3 runs to 14 residues. Germline V gives CDR1 LNHDA, CDR2 SQIVND (reference sequence). Trimming pared 7 bases from V and 5 bases from J, leaving 15 bases between. The chain couples TRBV19 to TRBJ1-5; possibly TRBD1 for D (6 bases). The sequencing input was peripheral blood. The receptor was isolated from a woman over 75 with acute or convalescent COVID-19. The CDR3 protein is CASTKHGQYQPQHF. DNA for the CDR3: TGTGCCAGTACCAAACACGGACAGTATCAGCCCCAGCATTTT.